The 12 T cell receptor beta chains listed next were all sequenced from one sample in a study of T cells in Graves' hyperthyroidism and ophthalmopathy. Amplification of TCR beta CDR3 regions used RNA as the template. HTBI primers were the set used in a first-round RT-PCR of the TCR CDR3. TCRdb reprocessed the multiplex PCR reads with MiXCR, giving one entry per CDR3 protein. This table has roughly 580,000 distinct CDR3 sequences, approximately 15% appearing once. Sequencing used blood. Every receptor here comes from a woman in her 30s with Graves' hyperthyroidism that later progressed to Graves' ophthalmopathy.

Many counts were recorded for this clonotype. This rearrangement joins TRBV15 to TRBJ1-1; possibly TRBD1 for D (5 bases). CDR1 is LNHNV, CDR2 YYDKDF, per germline (reference sequence). V was trimmed by 3 bases and J by 7 bases, leaving 9 bases between them. The CDR3 contains 12 residues. The CDR3 here is CATSSRDREAFF. For the CDR3, the DNA is TGTGCCACCAGCAGCCGGGACCGTGAAGCTTTCTTT.

This clonotype came up many times. The V call is TRBV28, the J call TRBJ2-3; 7 nucleotides line up with TRBD2. From germline, CDR1 is MDHEN and CDR2 SYDVKM. The J segment lost 7 bases and the V segment lost 6 bases, leaving 4 bases of the junction unmatched. The CDR3 spans 12 residues. CDR3 sequence (DNA): TGTGCCAGCAGCACTAGCGCCAATACGCAGTATTTT. Translation: CASSTSANTQYF.

This clonotype has at least ten counts. The chain uses TRBV27 and TRBJ2-7; a weak D match, TRBD1 (6 bases). Germline CDR1 and CDR2: MNHEY and SMNVEV (reference sequence). V lost 5 bases, J lost 3 bases, and 14 bases lay in between. This CDR3 has 14 amino acids. The CDR3 DNA reads as TGTGCCAGCAGTCCCCCAGGACAGCACTACGAGCAGTACTTC. Its translation is CASSPPGQHYEQYF.

This clonotype has a count of ten or more. The chain combines TRBV24-1 with TRBJ2-1; 7 nucleotides align to TRBD1. Per germline, CDR1 KGHDR and CDR2 SFDVKD. This CDR3 comprises 17 residues. V trimming: 4 bases; J trimming: 5 bases; junction bases outside the gene matches: 13. CDR3 amino acids: CATSDPVPTGKDNEQFF. The CDR3 nucleotides are TGTGCCACCAGTGACCCAGTCCCGACAGGGAAGGACAATGAGCAGTTCTTC.

This clonotype occurred many times. The chain couples TRBV7-6 to TRBJ1-1, with D unresolved. The V and J ends lost 2 bases and 12 bases respectively, with 16 bases between them. The CDR3 is made up of 13 amino acids. The germline CDR1 and CDR2 sequences are SGHVS and FNYEAQ. CDR3 DNA: TGTGCCAGCAGCTTACTCTCCTATCCCAAACCTTTCTTT. Protein sequence: CASSLLSYPKPFF.

This clonotype appeared a few times. The V and J genes are TRBV28 and TRBJ1-5, with unresolved D. This CDR3 has 15 residues. V was clipped by 7 bases and J by 6 bases, with 19 bases between them. The germline gives CDR1 MDHEN, CDR2 SYDVKM. Written as DNA, the CDR3 is TGTGCCAGCACTACGCTCCAGGTTATGTCTCAGCCCCAGCATTTT. Its protein product is CASTTLQVMSQPQHF.

This clonotype was counted a few times. V and J are TRBV5-1 and TRBJ2-1; 7 positions match TRBD1. The CDR3 runs to 15 residues. CDR1 is SGHRS and CDR2 is YFSETQ in the germline V gene. Unmatched junction bases numbered 7, after V lost 1 base and J lost 6 bases. As DNA, the CDR3 is TGCGCCAGCAGCTTGAAAACAGGGGCCCCCAATGAGCAGTTCTTC. Its protein product is CASSLKTGAPNEQFF.

J is TRBJ2-3 and V is TRBV5-1; 8 bases align to TRBD2. This CDR3 comprises 15 residues. J lost 7 bases, V lost 4 bases, and 11 bases had no gene match. Per the germline V gene, CDR1 is SGHRS and CDR2 is YFSETQ. In DNA form, the CDR3 reads TGCGCCAGCAGCCTGACTAGCGAAGCCGGATATACGCAGTATTTT. Translated: CASSLTSEAGYTQYF. Together with reference TRBV5-1 and TRBJ2-3, the CDR3 gives the full variable domain: KAGVTQTPRYLIKTRGQQVTLSCSPISGHRSVSWYQQTPGQGLQFLFEYFSETQRNKGNFPGRFSGRQFSNSRSEMNVSTLELGDSALYLCASSLTSEAGYTQYFGPGTRLTVL.

The chain has TRBV24-1 and TRBJ1-1; 9 bases agree with TRBD1. The CDR3 covers 17 residues. The germline gives CDR1 KGHDR, CDR2 SFDVKD. Trimming cost V 4 bases and J 4 bases; bases outside gene matches: 12. The CDR3 sequence is CATSDTGTGYPSTEAFF. DNA for the CDR3: TGTGCCACCAGTGACACCGGGACAGGGTATCCTTCCACTGAAGCTTTCTTT.

In this sample, this clonotype turned up a few times. This rearrangement joins TRBV5-1 to TRBJ2-7, with 9 nucleotides matching TRBD1. Germline values: CDR1 SGHRS, CDR2 YFSETQ. There are 17 residues in the CDR3. V lost 3 bases to trimming and J lost 3 bases; unmatched junction nucleotides: 13. CDR3 protein: CASSSWDREVQFYEQYF. The DNA of the CDR3 is TGCGCCAGCAGCTCCTGGGACAGGGAAGTTCAATTCTACGAGCAGTACTTC.

This chain links TRBV4-3 with TRBJ2-5; TRBD2 aligns across 7 bases. In germline, CDR1 is LGHNA, CDR2 YSLEER. The CDR3 has 14 amino acids. Unmatched junction bases numbered 3, after V lost 1 base and J lost 4 bases. CDR3 in amino acids: CASSQGGGSETQYF. DNA for the CDR3: TGCGCCAGCAGCCAAGGGGGGGGTTCAGAGACCCAGTACTTC.

This clonotype was detected ten times or more. The chain joins TRBV20-1 to TRBJ2-7; D is unclear. This CDR3 has 12 residues. V lost 6 bases and J 3 bases, leaving 12 bases between the germline ends. Germline V gene lookup returns CDR1 DFQATT and CDR2 SNEGSKA (reference sequence). This CDR3 is CSAYTRVYEQYF. CDR3 nucleotide sequence: TGCAGTGCCTATACCCGGGTCTACGAGCAGTACTTC.